The 3 T cell receptor beta chains reported below all come from one sample, sequenced in a study of spatial heterogeneity in lung cancer. Regarding time point: sample taken at primary tumor resection. Unsorted tumor, nontumor lung tissue or cryopreserved PBMC supplied the whole RNA. MiXCR, applied by TCRdb to the 5' RACE reads, yields one record per CDR3 protein. This sample has approximately 82,000 distinct CDR3 sequences, with about 12% found just once. Material: PBMCs, obtained at surgery. These receptors were taken from a male donor with early-stage non-small cell lung cancer.

This clonotype was recorded a few times. The rearrangement joins TRBV6-1 to TRBJ2-7, with 9 bases aligning to TRBD2. The CDR3 consists of 16 residues. After removal of 2 bases from V and 7 bases from J, the junction contained 12 bases not matched to a gene. Germline V gene sequence: CDR1 MNHNS, CDR2 SASEGT. This CDR3 is CASSELGSGSSGEQYF. In DNA form, the CDR3 reads TGTGCCAGCAGTGAATTAGGTAGCGGGAGTTCAGGAGAGCAGTACTTC.

This clonotype showed up just a few times. The genes are TRBV5-1 and TRBJ2-2, with 10 bases aligning to TRBD2. The CDR3 extends over 15 amino acids. The germline gives CDR1 SGHRS, CDR2 YFSETQ. V shed 5 bases, J shed 5 bases, and the junction held 6 bases outside the gene matches. CDR3 residues: CASRAPGLATGELFF. The CDR3 coding sequence is TGCGCCAGCAGAGCCCCGGGACTAGCGACCGGGGAGCTGTTTTTT.

This chain connects TRBV12-5 to TRBJ2-1; no definite D call. Germline assignment: CDR1 LGHNT and CDR2 FRNRAP. Trimming removed 2 bases at V and 9 bases at J, with 8 bases between. This CDR3 is built from 12 residues. As DNA, the CDR3 is TGTGCTAGTGGTTTGCCCCAGGCTGAGCAGTTCTTC. Its protein product is CASGLPQAEQFF.